This paragraph reports one TCR beta chain. Only CD45RO-negative cells positively selected for CCR7 counted as naive CD8 cells, so terminally differentiated effector memory CD45RA+ cells were excluded. The repertoire was sequenced with immunoSEQ multiplex PCR; TCRdb's copy has only in-frame clones and lacks some. The sample carries about 2 million clones, less than 95% recorded once. This sample is drawn from a study of shared clonotypes between healthy human individuals. The V and J ends lost 2 bases and 6 bases, in that order; junction bases with no gene match: 3. Germline loops: CDR1 MNHEY, CDR2 SVGAGI. The CDR3 has 14 residues.

The chain carries TRBV6-5 and TRBJ1-5; 8 nucleotides line up with TRBD1. The specimen sequenced was naive CD8+ T cells sorted from blood. This sequence originates from a man between 18 and 35 years old in good health. CDR3: CASSYGTGGQPQHF. The CDR3 DNA reads TGTGCCAGCAGTTACGGGACAGGAGGTCAGCCCCAGCATTTT.